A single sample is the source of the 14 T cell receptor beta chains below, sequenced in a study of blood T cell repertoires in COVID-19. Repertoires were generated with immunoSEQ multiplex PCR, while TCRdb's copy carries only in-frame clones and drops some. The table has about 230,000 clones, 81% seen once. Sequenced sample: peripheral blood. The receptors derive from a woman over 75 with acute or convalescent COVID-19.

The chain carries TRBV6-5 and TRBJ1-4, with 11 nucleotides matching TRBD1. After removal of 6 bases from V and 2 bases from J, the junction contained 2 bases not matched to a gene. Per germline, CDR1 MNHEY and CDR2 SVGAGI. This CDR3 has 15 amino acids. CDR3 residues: CASRDRGLTNEKLFF. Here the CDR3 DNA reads TGTGCCAGCAGGGACAGGGGGCTTACTAATGAAAAACTGTTTTTT.

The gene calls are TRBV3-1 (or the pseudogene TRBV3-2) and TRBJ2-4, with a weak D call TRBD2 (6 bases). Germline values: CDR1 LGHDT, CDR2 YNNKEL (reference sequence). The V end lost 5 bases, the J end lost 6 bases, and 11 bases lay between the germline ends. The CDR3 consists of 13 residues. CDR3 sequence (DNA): TGTGCCAGCAGCTTGGGGGGACCAAACATTCAGTACTTC. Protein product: CASSLGGPNIQYF.

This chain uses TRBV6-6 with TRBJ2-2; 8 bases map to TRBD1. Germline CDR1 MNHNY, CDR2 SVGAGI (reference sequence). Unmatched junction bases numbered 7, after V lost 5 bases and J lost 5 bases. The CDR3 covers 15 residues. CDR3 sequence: CASSTGQGRTGELFF. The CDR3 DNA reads TGTGCCAGCAGTACTGGACAGGGCCGGACCGGGGAGCTGTTTTTT.

CDR3 sequence: CASSEREGRGYGYTF. CDR3 bases: TGTGCCAGCAGTGAACGGGAAGGCAGGGGGTATGGCTACACCTTC. V usage is TRBV6-1 and J usage is TRBJ1-2, with TRBD1 identical over 7 bases. With V trimmed by 2 bases and J by 5 bases, 8 bases remained unmatched. The CDR3 length is 15 residues. Germline-derived CDR1 and CDR2 are MNHNS and SASEGT.

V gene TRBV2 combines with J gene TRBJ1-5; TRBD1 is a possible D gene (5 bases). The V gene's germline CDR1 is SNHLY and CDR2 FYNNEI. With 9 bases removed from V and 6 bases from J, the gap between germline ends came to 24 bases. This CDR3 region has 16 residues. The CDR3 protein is CASTPATVFGIQPQHF. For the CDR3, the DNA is TGTGCCAGTACCCCTGCGACAGTTTTTGGGATTCAGCCCCAGCATTTT. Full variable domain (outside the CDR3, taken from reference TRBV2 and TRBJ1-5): EPEVTQTPSHQVTQMGQEVILRCVPISNHLYFYWYRQILGQKVEFLVSFYNNEISEKSEIFDDQFSVERPDGSNFTLKIRSTKLEDSAMYFCASTPATVFGIQPQHFGDGTRLSIL.

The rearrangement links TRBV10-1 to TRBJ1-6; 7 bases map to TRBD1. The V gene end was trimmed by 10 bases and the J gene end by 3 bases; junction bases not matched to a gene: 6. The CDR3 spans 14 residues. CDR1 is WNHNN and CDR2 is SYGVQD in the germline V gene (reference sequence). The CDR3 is CATVRQGYNSPLHF. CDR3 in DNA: TGCGCCACAGTTCGACAGGGCTATAATTCACCCCTCCACTTT.

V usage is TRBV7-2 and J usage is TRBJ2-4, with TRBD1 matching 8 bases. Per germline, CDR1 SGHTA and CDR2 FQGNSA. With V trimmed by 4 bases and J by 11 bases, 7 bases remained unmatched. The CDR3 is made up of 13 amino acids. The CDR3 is CASSSTGDRLQYF. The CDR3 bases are TGTGCCAGCAGCTCCACTGGGGACAGGCTTCAGTACTTC.

The DNA of the CDR3 is TGTGCCAGCAGGAGCGGGACGGTCACCGGGGAGCTGTTTTTT. Protein: CASRSGTVTGELFF. This rearrangement joins TRBV2 to TRBJ2-2, with 7 bases identical to TRBD2. V was pared by 6 bases and J by 4 bases, with 5 bases of the junction left unmatched. The V gene's germline CDR1 is SNHLY and CDR2 FYNNEI. The CDR3 loop spans 14 amino acids.

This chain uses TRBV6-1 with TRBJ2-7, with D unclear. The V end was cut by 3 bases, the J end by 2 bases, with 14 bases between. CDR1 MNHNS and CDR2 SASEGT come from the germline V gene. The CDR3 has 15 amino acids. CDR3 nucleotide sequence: TGTGCCAGCAGTGAGTCAGGCCAGGTCGCCTACGAGCAGTACTTC. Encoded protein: CASSESGQVAYEQYF.

CDR3 sequence (DNA): TGTGCCATCAGTCCCGGGACAGGGAAAAATTCACCCCTCCACTTT. It codes for CAISPGTGKNSPLHF. The J gene is TRBJ1-6, the V gene TRBV10-3; TRBD1 matches 9 bases. V gave up 5 bases and J gave up 7 bases; unmatched junction bases: 6. Germline assignment: CDR1 ENHRY and CDR2 SYGVKD. CDR3 length equals 15 residues.

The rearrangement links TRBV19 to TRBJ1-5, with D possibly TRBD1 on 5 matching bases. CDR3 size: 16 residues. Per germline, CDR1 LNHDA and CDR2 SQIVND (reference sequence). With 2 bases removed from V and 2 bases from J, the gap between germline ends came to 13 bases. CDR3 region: CASSILGALGNQPQHF. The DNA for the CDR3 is TGTGCCAGTAGTATACTAGGGGCGCTGGGCAATCAGCCCCAGCATTTT. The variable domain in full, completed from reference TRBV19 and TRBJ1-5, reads DGGITQSPKYLFRKEGQNVTLSCEQNLNHDAMYWYRQDPGQGLRLIYYSQIVNDFQKGDIAEGYSVSREKKESFPLTVTSAQKNPTAFYLCASSILGALGNQPQHFGDGTRLSIL.

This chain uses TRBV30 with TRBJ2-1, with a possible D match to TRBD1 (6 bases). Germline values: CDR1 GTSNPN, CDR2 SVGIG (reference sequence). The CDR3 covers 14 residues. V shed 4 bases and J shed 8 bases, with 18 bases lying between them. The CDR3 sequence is CAWTPTGNIYEQFF. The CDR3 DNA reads TGTGCCTGGACCCCAACAGGGAATATATATGAGCAGTTCTTC.

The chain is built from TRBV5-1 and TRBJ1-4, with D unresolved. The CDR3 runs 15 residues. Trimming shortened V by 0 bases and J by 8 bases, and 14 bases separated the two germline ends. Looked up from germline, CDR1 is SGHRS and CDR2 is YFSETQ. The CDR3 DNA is TGCGCCAGCAGCTTGGGTGGCTCCCCCGGGGAAAAACTGTTTTTT. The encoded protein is CASSLGGSPGEKLFF.

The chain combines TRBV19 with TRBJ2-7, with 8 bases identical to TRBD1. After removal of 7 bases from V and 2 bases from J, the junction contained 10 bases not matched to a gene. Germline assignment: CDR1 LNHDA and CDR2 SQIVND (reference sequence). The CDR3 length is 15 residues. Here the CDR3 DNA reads TGTGCCAGTATCGGAGGACAGGGTGAAACCTACGAGCAGTACTTC. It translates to CASIGGQGETYEQYF.